One and the same sample provided the 10 T cell receptor beta chains below, sequenced in a study of shared clonotypes between healthy human individuals. This table comes from immunoSEQ multiplex PCR, and its TCRdb copy is limited to in-frame clones, with some not included. Here the sample spans 490,000 or so clones, around 80% being singletons. Sequencing input: PBMCs. These receptors originate from a middle-aged woman in good health. Some clones in this sample may be carry-over from other donors' samples.

The chain links TRBV5-1 to TRBJ2-3; unclear D gene. The CDR3 sequence is 14 residues long. Trimming removed 4 bases from V and 2 bases from J, with 11 bases in between. Germline values: CDR1 SGHRS, CDR2 YFSETQ. CDR3 sequence reads: CASSPGVSTDTQYF. The CDR3, as DNA: TGCGCCAGCAGCCCCGGCGTCTCCACAGATACGCAGTATTTT.

This chain connects TRBV10-3 to TRBJ1-6, with 9 bases identical to TRBD1. Germline assignment: CDR1 ENHRY and CDR2 SYGVKD. The CDR3 covers 14 residues. The V gene end was trimmed by 6 bases and the J gene end by 7 bases; junction bases not matched to a gene: 4. The CDR3: CAISPGTGNSPLHF. The CDR3, as DNA: TGTGCCATCAGCCCCGGGACAGGGAATTCACCCCTCCACTTT.

The V gene is TRBV30, the J gene TRBJ2-2; D is undetermined. Germline V CDR1 and CDR2: GTSNPN, SVGIG (reference sequence). V lost 6 bases and J lost 4, with 15 bases in between. This CDR3 is built from 14 residues. The CDR3: CACSPWGFTGELFF. The CDR3 DNA sequence: TGTGCCTGCAGCCCTTGGGGATTCACCGGGGAGCTGTTTTTT.

J is TRBJ2-1 and V is TRBV14, with 9 nucleotides matching TRBD2. The CDR3 is made up of 16 amino acids. Looked up from germline, CDR1 is SGHDN and CDR2 is FVKESK. The V and J ends lost 0 bases and 7 bases, in that order; junction bases with no gene match: 7. The CDR3 loop reads CASSQDWREGLNEQFF. In DNA, the CDR3 is TGTGCCAGCAGCCAAGATTGGCGGGAGGGCCTAAATGAGCAGTTCTTC. The full variable domain, rest sourced from reference TRBV14 and TRBJ2-1, is EAGVTQFPSHSVIEKGQTVTLRCDPISGHDNLYWYRRVMGKEIKFLLHFVKESKQDESGMPNNRFLAERTGGTYSTLKVQPAELEDSGVYFCASSQDWREGLNEQFFGPGTRLTVL.

Concerning this clone: With only one base between it and a far larger clone, this is likely a read error. Distinct nucleotide sequences in the sample also encode this CDR3. The chain is built from TRBV28 and TRBJ2-6; D is perhaps TRBD1 (6 bases). The CDR3 loop spans 16 amino acids. Germline CDR1 is MDHEN and CDR2 is SYDVKM. The CDR3 nucleotides read TGTGCCAGCAGTTCCGGACAGTTAGATGGGGCCAACGTACTGACTTTC. Its protein is CASSSGQLDGANVLTF.

This clone appeared once. The chain links TRBV18 to TRBJ1-2; D gene unclear. Looked up from germline, CDR1 is KGHSH and CDR2 is LQKENI. The length of the CDR3 is 12 residues. Trimming stripped 3 bases from V and 2 bases from J, with 4 bases between. The CDR3 DNA is TGTGCCAGCTCACCCACAAACTATGGCTACACCTTC. Amino acid sequence: CASSPTNYGYTF.

The rearrangement links TRBV7-6 to TRBJ1-1; 8 bases fit TRBD1. Germline values: CDR1 SGHVS, CDR2 FNYEAQ. The trim removed 4 bases at V and 1 base at J, leaving 5 bases unmatched. There are 15 residues in the CDR3. CDR3 loop: CASSSRTGPNTEAFF. The CDR3 coding sequence is TGTGCCAGCAGCTCTCGGACAGGGCCGAACACTGAAGCTTTCTTT.

The J gene is TRBJ1-2, the V gene TRBV19; 10 bases line up with TRBD1. J lost 8 bases, V lost 5 bases, and 11 bases had no gene match. Germline CDR1 and CDR2: LNHDA and SQIVND (reference sequence). The CDR3 is made up of 15 amino acids. CDR3: CASSAGTGAGRGYTF. The CDR3, as DNA: TGTGCCAGTAGTGCCGGGACAGGGGCCGGTAGGGGCTACACCTTC.

This chain joins TRBV9 and TRBJ2-3; no clear D. The CDR3 extends over 15 amino acids. CDR1 and CDR2 from the germline V gene are SGDLS and YYNGEE. V was trimmed by 4 bases and J by 1 base, leaving 13 bases between them. In DNA form, the CDR3 reads TGTGCCAGCAGCCCTCCACCCCCGGGCACAGATACGCAGTATTTT. This sequence encodes CASSPPPPGTDTQYF. Based on the CDR3 plus reference TRBV9 and TRBJ2-3, the full variable domain is DSGVTQTPKHLITATGQRVTLRCSPRSGDLSVYWYQQSLDQGLQFLIQYYNGEERAKGNILERFSAQQFPDLHSELNLSSLELGDSALYFCASSPPPPGTDTQYFGPGTRLTVL.

Remarks on this clone: This sample also contains other DNA sequences that code for the same CDR3. The rearrangement links TRBV18 to TRBJ2-7; TRBD1 is a possible D gene (7 bases). The CDR3 spans 15 residues. V lost 3 bases to trimming and J lost 1 base, with 13 bases between them. The V gene's germline CDR1 is KGHSH and CDR2 LQKENI. CDR3 region: CASSPSAGGSYEQYF. As DNA, the CDR3 is TGTGCCAGCTCACCGTCGGCAGGGGGGTCCTACGAGCAGTACTTC. Drawing the rest from reference TRBV18 and TRBJ2-7, the complete variable domain is NAGVMQNPRHLVRRRGQEARLRCSPMKGHSHVYWYRQLPEEGLKFMVYLQKENIIDESGMPKERFSAEFPKEGPSILRIQQVVRGDSAAYFCASSPSAGGSYEQYFGPGTRLTVT.